Listed here is a single T cell receptor beta chain. Its antigen is currently not known. Base qualities are not at hand, and no much larger clone is one base apart. This sample was taken from a study of blood T cell repertoires in COVID-19 (TCRdb year 2020). In terms of the full investigation: Samples from collaborators originated in the United States, Italy and Spain and spanned both the acute and convalescent phases of COVID-19. The material from the prospective study consisted of cDNA or gDNA derived from T cells, B-cell-depleted T cells, or PBMCs. Deeply sampled blood TCRbeta repertoires from subjects exposed to, actively infected with, or recovered from COVID-19 were included in the dataset. The repertoires were released in a freely available public database intended as a resource for research on the immune response to SARS-CoV-2. The samples were drawn from the first 160 participants of the ongoing ImmuneRACE study and from 1,254 subjects provided by 6 global collaborators. Nearly every sample came with metadata listing a de-identified subject ID, COVID-19 status, age in years and sex. HLA class I and class II types, where available, came from metadata supplied by the sample provider rather than from assay-based typing.

The immunoSEQ Assay, a bias-controlled multiplex PCR, was used to amplify TCRbeta CDR3 regions from genomic DNA. Processing in the source paper ran as follows. Nucleated cell counts per sample were estimated from amplification of reference gene primers within the assay. To quantify the absolute abundance of each unique TCRbeta CDR3 rearrangement, sequence reads were collapsed and filtered. For each sample, productive Simpson clonality was calculated as the square root of Simpson's diversity index across productive rearrangements. Entries here come from immuneACCESS through TCRdb and include only in-frame sequences with V and J called. Some clones fail to appear in such tables; in the studies checked, an unresolved V gene covers under half of the shortfall, and the cause of the remainder is unknown. The V and J calls and clone size come from that table; D and trimming were worked out from the DNA. This sample holds over 55,000 clones; over 70% were observed only once. Around 30% of the sample is in the top ten clones.

Collaborating institutions collected whole blood in K2EDTA tubes following their own protocols. For TCRbeta analysis, collaborators shipped samples in one of three forms: frozen whole blood, isolated PBMCs, or DNA extracted from either of those sample types. Overall study results and their limits: How much clinical and demographic metadata was included differed by source and by participant, and the metadata was provided uncurated.

From the germline V gene, CDR1 is KGHSH and CDR2 is LQKENI. The CDR3 sequence holds 16 residues, the cysteine and phenylalanine included. CDR3 DNA is the only sequence kept; it has 48 bases, read in frame from the first base. V loses 3 bases of germline sequence and J loses 2 bases, and the interval between the two ends is 14 bases. The receptor's source is a human donor in a cohort sampled during active COVID-19. Sequencing was done on a sample of peripheral blood. The sequence joins TRBV18 to TRBJ1-5; TRBD1 might be the D gene, on 6 matching bases. The CDR3 protein: CASSPVQGAGNQPQHF. The nucleotide sequence reads TGTGCCAGCTCACCTGTACAGGGCGCCGGCAATCAGCCCCAGCATTTT.